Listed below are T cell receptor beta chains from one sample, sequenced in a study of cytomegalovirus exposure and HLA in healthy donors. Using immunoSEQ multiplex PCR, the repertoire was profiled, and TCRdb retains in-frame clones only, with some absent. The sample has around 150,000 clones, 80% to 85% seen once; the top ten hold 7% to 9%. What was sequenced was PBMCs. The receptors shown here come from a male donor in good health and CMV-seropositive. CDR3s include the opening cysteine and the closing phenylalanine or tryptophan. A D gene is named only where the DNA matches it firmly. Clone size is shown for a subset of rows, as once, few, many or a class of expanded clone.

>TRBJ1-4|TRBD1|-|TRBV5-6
CASSGGQGAEKLFF
TGTGCCAGCAGCGGGGGACAGGGGGCGGAAAAACTGTTTTTT
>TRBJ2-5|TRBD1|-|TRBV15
CATSRGQGAEKYF
TGTGCCACCAGCAGGGGACAGGGGGCGGAGAAGTACTTC
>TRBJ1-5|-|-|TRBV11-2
CASSLDRASNQPQHF
TGTGCCAGCAGCTTAGACAGGGCGAGCAATCAGCCCCAGCATTTT
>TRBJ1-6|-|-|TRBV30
CAWSKAPVPNSPLHF
TGTGCCTGGAGTAAAGCCCCTGTCCCTAATTCACCCCTCCACTTT
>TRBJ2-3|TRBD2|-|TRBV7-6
CASSPWPERESDTQYF
TGTGCCAGCAGCCCCTGGCCTGAGCGGGAGTCGGATACGCAGTATTTT
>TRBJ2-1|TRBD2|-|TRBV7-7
CASSLAPGGLAEKQFF
TGTGCCAGCAGCTTAGCTCCGGGGGGTCTAGCGGAAAAGCAGTTCTTC
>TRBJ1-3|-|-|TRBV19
CASSPGGTSGNTIYF
TGTGCCAGTAGCCCCGGGGGGACGTCTGGAAACACCATATATTTT
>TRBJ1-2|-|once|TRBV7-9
CASSLAPGVNYGYTF
TGTGCCAGCAGCTTAGCGCCAGGGGTTAACTATGGCTACACCTTC
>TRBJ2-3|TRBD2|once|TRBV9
CASSLGLASTDTQYF
TGTGCCAGCAGCTTGGGACTAGCGAGCACAGATACGCAGTATTTT
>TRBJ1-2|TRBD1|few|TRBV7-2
CASRRPGQGAPGYTF
TGTGCCAGCAGGCGACCGGGACAGGGGGCTCCCGGCTACACCTTC
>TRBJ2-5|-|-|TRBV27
CASSSQQGLSETQYF
TGTGCCAGCAGTTCGCAACAGGGTCTCTCAGAGACCCAGTACTTC
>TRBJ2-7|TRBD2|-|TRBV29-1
CSVGGGRGLEEQYF
TGCAGCGTGGGGGGCGGGAGGGGTCTGGAAGAGCAGTACTTC
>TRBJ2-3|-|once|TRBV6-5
CASSYNYRVPTDTQYF
TGTGCCAGCAGTTACAACTACAGGGTACCGACAGATACGCAGTATTTT
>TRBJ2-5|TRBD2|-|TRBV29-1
CSVIAGVETQYF
TGCAGCGTGATAGCGGGAGTAGAGACCCAGTACTTC
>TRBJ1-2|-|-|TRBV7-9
CASSLDPGGRTF
TGTGCCAGCAGCTTAGACCCCGGCGGTAGGACCTTC
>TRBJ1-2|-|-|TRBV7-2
CASSPGGDGSNYGYTF
TGTGCCAGCAGCCCGGGGGGGGATGGGTCTAACTATGGCTACACCTTC
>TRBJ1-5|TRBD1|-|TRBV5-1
CASRPGTVNQPQHF
TGCGCCAGCCGCCCCGGGACAGTCAATCAGCCCCAGCATTTT
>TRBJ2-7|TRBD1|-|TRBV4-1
CASSQAGTGISYEQYF
TGCGCCAGCAGCCAAGCCGGGACAGGGATTTCCTACGAGCAGTACTTC
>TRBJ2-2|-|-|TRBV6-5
CASSYDGITGELFF
TGTGCCAGCAGTTACGACGGGATCACCGGGGAGCTGTTTTTT
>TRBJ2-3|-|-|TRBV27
CASSPGTDTQYF
TGTGCCAGCAGTCCAGGCACAGATACGCAGTATTTT
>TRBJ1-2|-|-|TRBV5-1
CASSPVEARNGYTF
TGCGCCAGCAGCCCCGTGGAGGCCAGGAATGGCTACACCTTC
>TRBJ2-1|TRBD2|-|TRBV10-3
CAIRPSGKENNEQFF
TGTGCCATCAGGCCTAGCGGGAAAGAAAACAATGAGCAGTTCTTC